This TCR beta chain stems from a study of beta chain features in type 1 diabetes. Study-level information: Regarding age, gender and cell yields, patients proved similar to healthy donors.

As every portion of the isolated RNA was reverse transcribed, the sequencing read expressed TCRB transcripts. Method: immunoSEQ multiplex PCR; TCRdb's copy keeps in-frame clones and lacks some. The sample gives almost 350,000 clones, approximately 8% of which show up once; less than 0.45% is in the top ten. Remarks on this clone: Its antigen is undetermined.

Notes on the study in general: Researchers reported that naive, central memory and Treg TCRB repertoires appeared more similar in patients than in healthy donors. Overrepresentation of cells with high TCR expression could result from cDNA sequencing.

Trimming removed 7 bases at V and 2 bases at J, with 8 bases between. CDR1 MNHNS and CDR2 SASEGT come from the germline V gene. CDR3 length: 12 residues. Sequencing input: central memory CD4+ T cells from blood. The V and J genes are TRBV6-1 and TRBJ1-2; D is unclear. The receptor comes from a woman under 30 in good health. CDR3 protein: CASMSANYGYTF. The DNA for the CDR3 is TGTGCCAGCATGTCAGCGAACTATGGCTACACCTTC.